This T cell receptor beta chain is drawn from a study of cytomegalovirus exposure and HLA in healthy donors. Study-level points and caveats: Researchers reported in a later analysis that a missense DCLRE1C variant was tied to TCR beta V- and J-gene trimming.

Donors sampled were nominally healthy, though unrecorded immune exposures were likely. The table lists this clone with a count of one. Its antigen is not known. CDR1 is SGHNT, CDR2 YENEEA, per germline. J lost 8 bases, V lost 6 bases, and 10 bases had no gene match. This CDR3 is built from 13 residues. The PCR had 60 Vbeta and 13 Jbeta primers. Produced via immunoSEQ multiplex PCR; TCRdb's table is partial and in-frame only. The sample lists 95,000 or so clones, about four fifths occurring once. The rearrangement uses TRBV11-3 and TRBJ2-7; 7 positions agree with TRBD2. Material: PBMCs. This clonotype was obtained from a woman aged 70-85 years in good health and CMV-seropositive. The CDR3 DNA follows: TGTGCCAGCAGTACCATGCGGGGGATGCAGCAGTACTTC. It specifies CASSTMRGMQQYF.